A single sample gave rise to the 7 T cell receptor beta chains below, sequenced in a study of T cells in Graves' hyperthyroidism and ophthalmopathy. Amplification yielded TCR beta CDR3 regions, with RNA transcripts as the source. Initially, a first-round RT-PCR of the TCR CDR3 employed the HTBI primer set. TCRdb passed the multiplex PCR reads through MiXCR, listing each CDR3 protein once. This table holds hundreds of thousands of distinct CDR3 sequences, approximately 18% found once. Sequenced: blood. The receptors come from a woman aged 45-60 years with Graves' hyperthyroidism that later progressed to Graves' ophthalmopathy.

This clonotype was seen ten or more times. The chain employs TRBV12-3 or TRBV12-4 and TRBJ2-3; 8 positions agree with TRBD1. This CDR3 is built from 14 residues. Trimming at V came to 3 bases and at J to 7 bases, leaving 6 bases not matched to a gene. The CDR3 bases are TGTGCCAGCAGTTTCGGACAGGGTGGCCATACGCAGTATTTT. As protein: CASSFGQGGHTQYF.

J is TRBJ2-3 and V is TRBV20-1, with D perhaps TRBD2 (6 bases). Germline V gene data show CDR1 as DFQATT and CDR2 as SNEGSKA (reference sequence). Between the trimmed V and J ends, which lost 0 bases and 0 bases, there was a span of 10 bases. This CDR3 has 15 residues. CDR3 protein: CSARDPGTSTDTQYF. CDR3 in DNA: TGCAGTGCTAGAGATCCAGGGACTAGCACAGATACGCAGTATTTT.

The chain carries TRBV7-9 and TRBJ1-1, with D possibly matching TRBD1 (5 bases). With 6 bases removed from V and 6 bases from J, the gap between germline ends came to 8 bases. Germline-derived CDR1 and CDR2 are SEHNR and FQNEAQ (reference sequence). This CDR3 has 11 residues. The CDR3 DNA reads as TGTGCCAGCAGGGGGGATTCTGAAGCTTTCTTT. Translated: CASRGDSEAFF.

There are many counts of this clonotype. The rearrangement uses TRBV20-1 and TRBJ2-3; D is unclear. V gave up 1 base and J gave up 1 base, with 12 bases separating them. The CDR3 is 15 amino acids. Germline loops: CDR1 DFQATT, CDR2 SNEGSKA (reference sequence). CDR3 nucleotide sequence: TGCAGTGCTAGAGGTAGATTTTCTGGCACAGATACGCAGTATTTT. Its translation: CSARGRFSGTDTQYF.

This chain joins TRBV6-1 and TRBJ2-7; D not resolved. V lost 5 bases and J lost 0, with 20 bases in between. The CDR3 totals 17 residues. Germline lookup yields CDR1 MNHNS and CDR2 SASEGT. As DNA, the CDR3 is TGTGCCAGCAGTTCCACCCGCACAGTGCCGCCCTCCTACGAGCAGTACTTC. Translated: CASSSTRTVPPSYEQYF.

The chain is built from TRBV10-3 and TRBJ2-7, with TRBD1 matching over 8 bases. Germline assignment: CDR1 ENHRY and CDR2 SYGVKD. The CDR3 contains 15 residues. Trimming at V came to 2 bases and at J to 0 bases, leaving 3 bases not matched to a gene. The CDR3 bases are TGTGCCATCAGTGAGGGGGACAGGAGCTCCTACGAGCAGTACTTC. The encoded protein is CAISEGDRSSYEQYF.

This clonotype was detected ten times or more. The chain uses TRBV30 and TRBJ1-1; D unclear. Deletions cut 1 base from V and 6 bases from J, with 12 bases between. Germline lookup yields CDR1 GTSNPN and CDR2 SVGIG (reference sequence). This CDR3 region has 13 residues. Written as DNA, the CDR3 is TGTGCCTGGAGTGGGGTGGTGGGCTCTGAAGCTTTCTTT. This encodes CAWSGVVGSEAFF. Complete variable domain (other parts from reference TRBV30 and TRBJ1-1): SQTIHQWPATLVQPVGSPLSLECTVEGTSNPNLYWYRQAAGRGLQLLFYSVGIGQISSEVPQNLSASRPQDRQFILSSKKLLLSDSGFYLCAWSGVVGSEAFFGQGTRLTVV.